The next 13 T cell receptor beta chains were all read from a single sample in a study of post-analysis software for immune sequencing data. The study, taken as a whole, reports: Relative to controls, patients had five TRBV segments at higher frequency, with TRBV5-6, TRBV5-1 and TRBV20-1 among these.

What these receptors recognize is not known. Built from TCR beta cDNA, the libraries had unique molecular identifiers in them. One entry per CDR3 protein results from TCRdb running MiXCR on the PCR reads. The table lists hundreds of thousands of distinct CDR3 sequences, 53% of them singletons. The source material was blood. The receptors come from a girl aged 5-17 years with multiple sclerosis.

This clonotype was detected a few times. The V call is TRBV7-8, the J call TRBJ2-5; no clear D. V lost 5 bases to trimming and J lost 5 bases, with 12 bases between them. Germline CDR1 reads SGHVS; CDR2 reads FQNEAQ. CDR3 length: 13 amino acids. The CDR3 is CASSPPYEETQYF. The CDR3 coding sequence is TGTGCCAGCAGCCCTCCGTATGAGGAGACCCAGTACTTC.

The table lists this clonotype with a few counts. J is TRBJ2-1 and V is TRBV27, with TRBD2 identical over 11 bases. Per germline, CDR1 MNHEY and CDR2 SMNVEV (reference sequence). The V gene end was trimmed by 3 bases and the J gene end by 6 bases; junction bases not matched to a gene: 13. CDR3 length: 18 residues. The CDR3 region is CASSFYGGSGRVVNEQFF. The CDR3 bases are TGTGCCAGCAGTTTTTACGGTGGTAGCGGGAGGGTGGTCAATGAGCAGTTCTTC.

The rearrangement uses TRBV20-1 and TRBJ2-7, with TRBD1 identical over 9 bases. The length of the CDR3 is 14 residues. From germline, CDR1 is DFQATT and CDR2 SNEGSKA (reference sequence). The ends lost 5 bases at V and 0 bases at J; junction bases unmatched: 5. CDR3 sequence (DNA): TGCAGTGCTTCCCAGACAGGGGGCTCCTACGAGCAGTACTTC. Translating gives CSASQTGGSYEQYF.

The DNA for the CDR3 is TGCAGCGTGGTCAGGGTGGATTCACCCCTCCACTTT. Its protein product is CSVVRVDSPLHF. The gene calls are TRBV29-1 and TRBJ1-6; the D gene is possibly TRBD1 (5 bases). CDR1 is SQVTM and CDR2 is ANQGSEA in the germline V gene. V was clipped by 6 bases and J by 8 bases, with 11 bases between them. CDR3 length: 12 residues.

V and J are TRBV7-3 and TRBJ2-1; the match to TRBD2 covers 15 bases. The V gene end was trimmed by 0 bases and the J gene end by 10 bases; junction bases not matched to a gene: 7. This CDR3 has 17 amino acids. Germline V gene sequence: CDR1 SGHTA, CDR2 FQGTGA. The CDR3 loop reads CASSLTGTSGGRGEQFF. The CDR3 region has the DNA TGTGCCAGCAGCTTAACTGGGACTAGCGGGGGGCGGGGAGAGCAGTTCTTC. The variable domain in full, completed from reference TRBV7-3 and TRBJ2-1, reads GAGVSQTPSNKVTEKGKYVELRCDPISGHTALYWYRQSLGQGPEFLIYFQGTGAADDSGLPNDRFFAVRPEGSVSTLKIQRTERGDSAVYLCASSLTGTSGGRGEQFFGPGTRLTVL.

About this clonotype: Compared with germline, one end of the junction differs, possibly owing to a read error. The gene calls are TRBV5-1 and TRBJ2-5; D gene ambiguous. The V gene's germline CDR1 is SGHRS and CDR2 YFSETQ. The CDR3 is 13 amino acids. The chain's CDR3 is CASRGPAQGTQYF. CDR3 DNA sequence: TGCGCCAGCAGGGGCCCCGCTCAAGGGACCCAGTACTTC.

The chain employs TRBV5-1 and TRBJ2-1, with no clear D. This CDR3 contains 15 residues. From germline, CDR1 is SGHRS and CDR2 YFSETQ. V lost 5 bases to trimming and J lost 5 bases, with 17 bases between them. The CDR3 loop is CASRKWFGGNNEQFF. CDR3 nucleotide sequence: TGCGCCAGCAGGAAATGGTTTGGCGGCAACAATGAGCAGTTCTTC.

This chain links TRBV4-1 with TRBJ1-2; D is unclear. Trimming took 0 bases from V and 4 from J, leaving 12 bases between them. Germline V gene lookup returns CDR1 MGHRA and CDR2 YSYEKL. This CDR3 comprises 15 residues. The CDR3 DNA reads TGCGCCAGCAGCCAAGATGGTGGGATCTCCTATGGCTACACCTTC. It is translated as CASSQDGGISYGYTF.

CDR3 in amino acids: CASSPRDGLSYEQYF. CDR3 nucleotide sequence: TGCGCCAGCAGCCCTCGGGACGGACTCTCCTACGAGCAGTACTTC. This chain uses TRBV5-1 with TRBJ2-7; possibly TRBD1 or TRBD2 for D (5 bases each). The CDR3 runs 15 residues. CDR1 SGHRS and CDR2 YFSETQ come from the germline V gene. V was shortened by 4 bases and J by 0 bases, with 14 bases between the two germline ends.

The chain has TRBV20-1 and TRBJ2-3, with 10 bases matching TRBD2. This CDR3 contains 15 residues. The V gene end was trimmed by 5 bases and the J gene end by 5 bases; junction bases not matched to a gene: 10. The V gene's germline CDR1 is DFQATT and CDR2 SNEGSKA (reference sequence). For the CDR3, the DNA is TGCAGTGCTGGACATAGCGGGGGGCATGGAGATACGCAGTATTTT. Translation gives CSAGHSGGHGDTQYF.

The chain is built from TRBV12-3 or TRBV12-4 and TRBJ2-1; D ambiguous. The CDR3 contains 13 residues. Trimming pared 2 bases from V and 9 bases from J, leaving 11 bases between. The CDR3 region has the DNA TGTGCCAGCAGTTTATTAGAAGCTGCTGAGCAGTTCTTC. Protein sequence: CASSLLEAAEQFF.

The CDR3 is CASSVFPGGVNTEAFF. DNA for the CDR3: TGTGCCAGCAGCGTATTCCCCGGAGGGGTTAACACTGAAGCTTTCTTT. The gene calls are TRBV9 and TRBJ1-1, with TRBD1 as a possible D gene (5 bases). Looked up from germline, CDR1 is SGDLS and CDR2 is YYNGEE. V dropped 1 base and J dropped 2 bases, with 15 bases sitting between them. CDR3 length: 16 residues.

The chain is built from TRBV12-3 or TRBV12-4 and TRBJ2-7; D may be TRBD2 (5 bases). CDR3 length equals 14 residues. Trimming cost V 5 bases and J 2 bases, with 13 bases left between them. The CDR3 DNA is TGTGCCAGCAGTCGTGGACTGATTACCTACGAGCAGTACTTC. This encodes CASSRGLITYEQYF.